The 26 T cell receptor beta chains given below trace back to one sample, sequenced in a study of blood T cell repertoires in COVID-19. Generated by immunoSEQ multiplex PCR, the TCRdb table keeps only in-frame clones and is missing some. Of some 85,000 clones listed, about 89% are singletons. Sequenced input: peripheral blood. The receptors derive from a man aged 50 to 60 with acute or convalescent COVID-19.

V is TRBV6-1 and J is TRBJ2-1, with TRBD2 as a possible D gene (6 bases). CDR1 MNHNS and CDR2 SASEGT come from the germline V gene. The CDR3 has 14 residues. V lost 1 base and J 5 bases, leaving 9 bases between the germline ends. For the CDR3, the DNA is TGTGCCAGCAGTGAAGGTCTAGCGAACAATGAGCAGTTCTTC. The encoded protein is CASSEGLANNEQFF.

CDR3 amino acids: CASSLYQGAVTGELFF. In DNA, the CDR3 is TGTGCCAGCAGCTTGTATCAGGGGGCAGTCACCGGGGAGCTGTTTTTT. The rearrangement joins TRBV7-2 to TRBJ2-2; 8 nucleotides agree with TRBD1. Trimming cost V 3 bases and J 4 bases; bases outside gene matches: 7. Germline V gene sequence: CDR1 SGHTA, CDR2 FQGNSA. This CDR3 contains 16 residues. The full variable domain, rest sourced from reference TRBV7-2 and TRBJ2-2, is GAGVSQSPSNKVTEKGKDVELRCDPISGHTALYWYRQSLGQGLEFLIYFQGNSAPDKSGLPSDRFSAERTGGSVSTLTIQRTQQEDSAVYLCASSLYQGAVTGELFFGEGSRLTVL.

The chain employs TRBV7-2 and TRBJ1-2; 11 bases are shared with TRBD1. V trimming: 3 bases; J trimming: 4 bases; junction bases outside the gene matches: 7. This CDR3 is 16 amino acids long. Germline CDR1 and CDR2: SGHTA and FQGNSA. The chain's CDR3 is CASSLGQGGPGYGYTF. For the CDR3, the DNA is TGTGCCAGCAGCTTGGGACAGGGGGGGCCAGGCTATGGCTACACCTTC.

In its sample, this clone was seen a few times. The CDR3 region is CASSERRNTQYF. Written as DNA, the CDR3 is TGTGCCAGCAGTGAACGGAGAAATACGCAGTATTTT. The chain employs TRBV2 and TRBJ2-3; D ambiguous. Germline lookup yields CDR1 SNHLY and CDR2 FYNNEI. V was clipped by 2 bases and J by 7 bases, with 7 bases between them. This CDR3 comprises 12 residues.

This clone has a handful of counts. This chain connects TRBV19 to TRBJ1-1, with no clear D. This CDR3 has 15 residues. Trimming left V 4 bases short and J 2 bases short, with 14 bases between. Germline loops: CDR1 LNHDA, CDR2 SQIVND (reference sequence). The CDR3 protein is CASSNLYGLNTEAFF. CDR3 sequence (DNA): TGTGCCAGTAGTAATCTTTATGGGCTCAACACTGAAGCTTTCTTT. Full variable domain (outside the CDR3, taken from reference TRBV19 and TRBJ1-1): DGGITQSPKYLFRKEGQNVTLSCEQNLNHDAMYWYRQDPGQGLRLIYYSQIVNDFQKGDIAEGYSVSREKKESFPLTVTSAQKNPTAFYLCASSNLYGLNTEAFFGQGTRLTVV.

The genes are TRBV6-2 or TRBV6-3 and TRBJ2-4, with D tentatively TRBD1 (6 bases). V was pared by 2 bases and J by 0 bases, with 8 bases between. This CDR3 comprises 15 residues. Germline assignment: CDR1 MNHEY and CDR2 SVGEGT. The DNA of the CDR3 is TGTGCCAGCAGTTACGGACAGATAGCCAAAAACATTCAGTACTTC. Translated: CASSYGQIAKNIQYF.

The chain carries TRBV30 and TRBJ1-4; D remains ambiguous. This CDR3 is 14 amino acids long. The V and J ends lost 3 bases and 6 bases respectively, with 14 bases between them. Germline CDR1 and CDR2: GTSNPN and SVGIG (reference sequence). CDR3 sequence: CAWRREVSYEKLFF. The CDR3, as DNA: TGTGCCTGGAGGCGGGAGGTTTCATATGAAAAACTGTTTTTT.

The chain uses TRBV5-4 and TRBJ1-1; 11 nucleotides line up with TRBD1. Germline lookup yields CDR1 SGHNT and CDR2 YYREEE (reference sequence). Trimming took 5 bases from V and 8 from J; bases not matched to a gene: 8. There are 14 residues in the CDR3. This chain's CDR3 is CASSTGQGAGEAFF. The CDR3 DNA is TGTGCCAGCAGTACCGGACAGGGGGCTGGAGAAGCTTTCTTT. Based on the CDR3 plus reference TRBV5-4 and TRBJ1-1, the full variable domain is ETGVTQSPTHLIKTRGQQVTLRCSSQSGHNTVSWYQQALGQGPQFIFQYYREEENGRGNFPPRFSGLQFPNYSSELNVNALELDDSALYLCASSTGQGAGEAFFGQGTRLTVV.

CDR3 sequence (DNA): TGTGCCAGCAGCGGTACAGGGGGCAGGGAGACCCAGTACTTC. It specifies CASSGTGGRETQYF. The V and J genes are TRBV7-3 and TRBJ2-5, with TRBD1 matching over 9 bases. The length of the CDR3 is 14 residues. Germline V gene data show CDR1 as SGHTA and CDR2 as FQGTGA. Trimming removed 5 bases from V and 5 bases from J; junction bases left unmatched: 6.

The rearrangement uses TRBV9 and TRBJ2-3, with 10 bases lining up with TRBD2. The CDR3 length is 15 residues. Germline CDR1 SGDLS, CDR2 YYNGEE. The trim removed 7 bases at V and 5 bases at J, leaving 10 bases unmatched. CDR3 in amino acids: CASSKAGGSKDTQYF. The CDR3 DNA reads TGTGCCAGCTCGAAAGCGGGGGGGTCGAAAGATACGCAGTATTTT.

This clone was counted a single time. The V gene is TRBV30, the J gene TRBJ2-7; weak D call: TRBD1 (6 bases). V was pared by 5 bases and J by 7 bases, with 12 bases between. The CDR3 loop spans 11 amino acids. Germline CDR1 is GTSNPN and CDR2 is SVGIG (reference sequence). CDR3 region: CAWHRAREQYF. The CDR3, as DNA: TGTGCCTGGCACAGGGCCAGGGAGCAGTACTTC.

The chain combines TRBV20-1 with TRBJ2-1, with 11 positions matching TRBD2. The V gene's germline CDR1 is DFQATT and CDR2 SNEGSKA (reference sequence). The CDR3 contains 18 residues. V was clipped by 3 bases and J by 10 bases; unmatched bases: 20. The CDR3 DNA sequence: TGCAGTGCTAGTCGAGGACAGGGAACTAGCGGGGGTTCCTGGGAGCAGTTCTTC. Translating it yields CSASRGQGTSGGSWEQFF.

The DNA of the CDR3 is TGTGCCAGCAGCTTAGCCGGGATTGGAGATACGCAGTATTTT. The encoded protein is CASSLAGIGDTQYF. This rearrangement joins TRBV7-7 to TRBJ2-3, with D possibly TRBD2 on 5 matching bases. The CDR3 is 14 amino acids. Trimming left V 0 bases short and J 5 bases short, with 9 bases between. Germline loops: CDR1 SSHAT, CDR2 FNYEAQ (reference sequence).

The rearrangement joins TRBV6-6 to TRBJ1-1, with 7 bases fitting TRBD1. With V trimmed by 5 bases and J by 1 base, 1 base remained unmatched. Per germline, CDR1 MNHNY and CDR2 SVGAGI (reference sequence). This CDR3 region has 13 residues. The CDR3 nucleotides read TGTGCCAGCAGTCGGACAGGGAACACTGAAGCTTTCTTT. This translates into CASSRTGNTEAFF.

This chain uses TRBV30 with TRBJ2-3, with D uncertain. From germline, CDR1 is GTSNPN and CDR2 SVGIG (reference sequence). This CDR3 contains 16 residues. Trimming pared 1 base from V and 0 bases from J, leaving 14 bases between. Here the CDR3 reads CAWSGAVHPSTDTQYF. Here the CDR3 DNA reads TGTGCCTGGAGTGGGGCAGTCCACCCTAGCACAGATACGCAGTATTTT.

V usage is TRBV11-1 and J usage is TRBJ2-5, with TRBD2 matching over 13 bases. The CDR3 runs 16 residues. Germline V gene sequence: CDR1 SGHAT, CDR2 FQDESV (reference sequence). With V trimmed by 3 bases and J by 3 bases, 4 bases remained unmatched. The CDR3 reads CASSLGGLAGKETQYF. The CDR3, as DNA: TGTGCCAGCAGCTTGGGGGGACTAGCGGGGAAAGAGACCCAGTACTTC.

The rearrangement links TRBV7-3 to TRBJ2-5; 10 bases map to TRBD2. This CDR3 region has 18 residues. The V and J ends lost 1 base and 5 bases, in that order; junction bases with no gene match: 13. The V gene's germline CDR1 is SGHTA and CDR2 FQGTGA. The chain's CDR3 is CASSLIGASGGLQETQYF. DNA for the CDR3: TGTGCCAGCAGCTTAATTGGGGCTAGCGGGGGTTTGCAGGAGACCCAGTACTTC.

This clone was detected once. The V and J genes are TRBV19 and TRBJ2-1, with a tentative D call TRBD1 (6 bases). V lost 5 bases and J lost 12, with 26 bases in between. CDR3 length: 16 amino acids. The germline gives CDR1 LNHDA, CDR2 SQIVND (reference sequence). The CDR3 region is CASSSQRTDTGYSQFF. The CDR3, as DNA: TGTGCCAGTAGTTCCCAGAGAACCGACACAGGGTATTCGCAGTTCTTC.

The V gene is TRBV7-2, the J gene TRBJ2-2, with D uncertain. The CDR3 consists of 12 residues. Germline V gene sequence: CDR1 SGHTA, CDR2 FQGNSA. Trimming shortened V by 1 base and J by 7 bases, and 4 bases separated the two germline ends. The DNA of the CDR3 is TGTGCCAGCAGCTTAGGTCTCGGGGAGCTGTTTTTT. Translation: CASSLGLGELFF.

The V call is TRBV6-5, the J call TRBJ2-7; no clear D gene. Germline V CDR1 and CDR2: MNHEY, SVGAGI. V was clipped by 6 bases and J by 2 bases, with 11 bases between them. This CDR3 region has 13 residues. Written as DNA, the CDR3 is TGTGCCAGCAGCAGGCAGGTCCCCTACGAGCAGTACTTC. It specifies CASSRQVPYEQYF.

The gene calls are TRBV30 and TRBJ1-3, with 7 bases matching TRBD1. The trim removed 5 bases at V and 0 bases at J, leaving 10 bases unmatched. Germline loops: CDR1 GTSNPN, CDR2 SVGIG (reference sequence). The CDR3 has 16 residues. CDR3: CAWLKLTGSSGNTIYF. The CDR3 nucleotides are TGTGCCTGGCTGAAGCTGACAGGGAGCTCTGGAAACACCATATATTTT.

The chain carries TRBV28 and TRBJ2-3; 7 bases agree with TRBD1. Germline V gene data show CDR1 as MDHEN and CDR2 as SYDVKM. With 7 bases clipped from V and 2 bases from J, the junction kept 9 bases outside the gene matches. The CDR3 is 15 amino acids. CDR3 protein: CASTLDRAFTDTQYF. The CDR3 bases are TGTGCCAGCACCCTAGACAGGGCCTTCACAGATACGCAGTATTTT.

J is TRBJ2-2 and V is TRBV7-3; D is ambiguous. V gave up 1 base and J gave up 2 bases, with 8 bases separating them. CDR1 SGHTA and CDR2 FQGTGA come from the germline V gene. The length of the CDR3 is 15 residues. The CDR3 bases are TGTGCCAGCAGCTTAAACCGGGTTAACACCGGGGAGCTGTTTTTT. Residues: CASSLNRVNTGELFF.

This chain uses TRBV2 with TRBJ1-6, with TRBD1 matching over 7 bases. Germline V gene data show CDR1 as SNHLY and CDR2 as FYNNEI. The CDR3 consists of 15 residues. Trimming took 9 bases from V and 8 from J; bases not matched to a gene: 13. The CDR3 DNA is TGTGCCAGGAGGACAGGTAGGGTCTTACATTCACCCCTCCACTTT. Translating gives CARRTGRVLHSPLHF.

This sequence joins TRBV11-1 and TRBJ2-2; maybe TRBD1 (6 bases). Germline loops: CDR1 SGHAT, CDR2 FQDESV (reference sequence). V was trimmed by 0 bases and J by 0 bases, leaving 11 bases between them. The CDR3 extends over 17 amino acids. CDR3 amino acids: CASSLAFKGANTGELFF. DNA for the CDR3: TGTGCCAGCAGCTTAGCGTTTAAGGGGGCGAACACCGGGGAGCTGTTTTTT.

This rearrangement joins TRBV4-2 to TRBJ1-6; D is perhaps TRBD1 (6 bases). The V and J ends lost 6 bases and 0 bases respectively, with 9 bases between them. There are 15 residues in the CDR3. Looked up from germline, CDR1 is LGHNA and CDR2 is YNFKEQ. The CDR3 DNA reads TGTGCCAGCAGAGCGGACAGCTCCTATAATTCACCCCTCCACTTT. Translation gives CASRADSSYNSPLHF.